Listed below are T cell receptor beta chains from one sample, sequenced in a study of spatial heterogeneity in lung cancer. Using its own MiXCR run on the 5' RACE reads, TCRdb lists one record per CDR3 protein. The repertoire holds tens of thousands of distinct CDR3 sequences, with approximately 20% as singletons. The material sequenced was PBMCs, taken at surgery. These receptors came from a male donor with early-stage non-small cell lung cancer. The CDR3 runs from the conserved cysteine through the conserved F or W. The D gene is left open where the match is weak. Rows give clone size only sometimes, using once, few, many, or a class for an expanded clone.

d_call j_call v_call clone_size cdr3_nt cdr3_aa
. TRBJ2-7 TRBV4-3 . TGCGCCAGCAGCCAAGATAGGGCACGAGCCTACGAGCAGTACTTC CASSQDRARAYEQYF
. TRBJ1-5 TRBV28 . TGTGCCAGCAGCGTTCTTTCTGCGGGGGGCAATCAGCCCCAGCATTTT CASSVLSAGGNQPQHF
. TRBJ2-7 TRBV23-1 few TGCGCCAGCAGTCAATTCTCCTACGAGCAGTACTTC CASSQFSYEQYF
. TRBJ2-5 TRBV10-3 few TGTGCCATCAGCGGTCCGCCCCAAGAGACCCAGTACTTC CAISGPPQETQYF
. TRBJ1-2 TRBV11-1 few TGTGCCAGCACCGACCCTAGGGGGGGCGCGGATGGCTACACCTTC CASTDPRGGADGYTF
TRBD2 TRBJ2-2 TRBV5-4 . TGTGCCAGCAGCTTGGGATCCGGGGGGACCGGGGAGCTGTTTTTT CASSLGSGGTGELFF
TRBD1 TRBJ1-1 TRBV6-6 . TGTGCCAGCATAGACAGGGTTGTTATGAACACTGAAGCTTTCTTT CASIDRVVMNTEAFF
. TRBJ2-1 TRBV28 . TGTGCCAGCAGTTTGAGACAGATCTCCTACAATGAGCAGTTCTTC CASSLRQISYNEQFF
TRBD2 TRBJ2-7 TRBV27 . TGTGCCAGCAGCCCTGGACTAGCGGGAGGGCCCTACGAGCAGTACTTC CASSPGLAGGPYEQYF
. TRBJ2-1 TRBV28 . TGTGCCAGCAGTCCTCACGGAGGGTATGAGCAGTTCTTC CASSPHGGYEQFF
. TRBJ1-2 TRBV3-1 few TGTGCCAGCAGCCCTGAATCGGGAGGCTACACCTTC CASSPESGGYTF
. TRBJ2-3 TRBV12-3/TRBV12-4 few TGTGCCAGCAGTCCTGTTGCCCCTTCACAGGCAGATACGCAGTATTTT CASSPVAPSQADTQYF
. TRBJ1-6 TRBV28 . TGTGCCAGCAGTTTAGGGCGCAATAATTCACCCCTCCACTTT CASSLGRNNSPLHF
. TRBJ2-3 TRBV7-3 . TGTGCCAGCAGCTTATTGGGCGGGTGGACAGATACGCAGTATTTT CASSLLGGWTDTQYF
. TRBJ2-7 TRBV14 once TGTGCCAGCAGCCCACGGGGCGGAATTACCTACGAGCAGTACTTC CASSPRGGITYEQYF
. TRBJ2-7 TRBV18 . TGTGCCAGCTCACGGACAGCATACGAGCAGTACTTC CASSRTAYEQYF
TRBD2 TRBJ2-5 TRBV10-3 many TGTGCCATCAGTGAGTCGGGAGGTGTGGGACTACAAGAGACCCAGTACTTC CAISESGGVGLQETQYF
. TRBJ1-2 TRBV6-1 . TGTGCCAGCAGTGAAGAAGGGGCGCTATATGGCTACACCTTC CASSEEGALYGYTF
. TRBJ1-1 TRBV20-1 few TGCAGTGCGCCAACAGGGCTAGAGGGTTCGAACACTGAAGCTTTCTTT CSAPTGLEGSNTEAFF
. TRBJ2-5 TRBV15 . TGTGCCACCAGCAGAGGGGTCCGGTGGGAGACCCAGTACTTC CATSRGVRWETQYF
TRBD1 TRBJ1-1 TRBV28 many TGTGCCAGCAGTTTTGGGGGACAGACTGAAGCTTTCTTT CASSFGGQTEAFF
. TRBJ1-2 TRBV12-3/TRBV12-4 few TGTGCCAGCAGTTTTGGCAGTTTTTATGGCTACACCTTC CASSFGSFYGYTF
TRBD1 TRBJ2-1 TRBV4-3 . TGCGCCAGCAGCCAAGCGCTCGGACAGGGGTACAATGAGCAGTTCTTC CASSQALGQGYNEQFF
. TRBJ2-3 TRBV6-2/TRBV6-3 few TGTGCCAGCAGCCCCGTACAGGGAACCACAGATACGCAGTATTTT CASSPVQGTTDTQYF